This T cell receptor (beta chain) was retrieved from a study of shared clonotypes between healthy human individuals. Study observations and caveats: Rarefaction curves obtained for sorted subsets showed sequencing incomplete despite large depth. Collection of samples was limited to blood; tissue repertoires likely differ. Compared with clonotypes that all four donors shared, non-shared clonotypes had lower generation probabilities.

About this clone: Its specificity is not known.

This CDR3 contains 19 residues. The V gene's germline CDR1 is SEHNR and CDR2 FQNEAQ (reference sequence). The V and J ends lost 4 bases and 6 bases, in that order; junction bases with no gene match: 22. CD45RO-negative cells were positively selected for CCR7, leaving out terminally differentiated effector memory CD45RA+ cells. Sequencing was performed with immunoSEQ multiplex PCR; in TCRdb, only in-frame clones are kept and a portion is missing. The sample consists of around 1.9 million clones, just over 90% of them appearing once. Sequencing was done on a sample of naive CD8+ T cells from PBMCs. The TCR was taken from a man between 18 and 35 years old in good health. Some clones in this sample may be carry-over from other donors' samples. The rearrangement links TRBV7-9 to TRBJ2-7, with 9 positions matching TRBD1. The CDR3 DNA follows: TGTGCCAGCAGCTCGGGGGCACGGCTTCCGGGACAGGGAACCGGCGAGCAGTACTTC. The encoded protein is CASSSGARLPGQGTGEQYF.